The 3 T cell receptor beta chains listed next were all sequenced from one sample in a study of cytomegalovirus exposure and HLA in healthy donors (dated by TCRdb to about 2017). The library came from the immunoSEQ multiplex PCR assay. The multiplex PCR relied on a mix of 60 forward primers for TCR Vbeta segments and 13 reverse primers for TCR Jbeta segments. TCRdb stores this immuneACCESS table with in-frame sequences only. Part of the clones is absent; in the studies checked, under half of the shortfall reflects unresolved V genes, and no reason is known for the rest. This sample comprises about 120,000 clones, 80% of them detected only once. The leading ten clones occupy approximately 8.8% of the sample. Sequenced: PBMCs. The source is a female donor in good health and CMV-seropositive.

The genes are TRBV9 and TRBJ2-2; 8 positions match TRBD2. The CDR3 extends over 15 amino acids. V trimming: 2 bases; J trimming: 3 bases; junction bases outside the gene matches: 3. Germline CDR1 reads SGDLS; CDR2 reads YYNGEE. CDR3 nucleotide sequence: TGTGCCAGCAGCGTTGGGACTAGGGACACCGGGGAGCTGTTTTTT. It is translated as CASSVGTRDTGELFF.

The genes are TRBV7-9 and TRBJ2-1; 8 nucleotides line up with TRBD1. This CDR3 is built from 16 residues. Germline V gives CDR1 SEHNR, CDR2 FQNEAQ (reference sequence). V was clipped by 3 bases and J by 0 bases; unmatched bases: 4. CDR3 coding DNA: TGTGCCAGCAGCTTGGGACAGGTGAGCTCCTACAATGAGCAGTTCTTC. It codes for CASSLGQVSSYNEQFF.

V usage is TRBV19 and J usage is TRBJ2-2; D is perhaps TRBD1 (6 bases). This CDR3 region has 17 residues. Per the germline V gene, CDR1 is LNHDA and CDR2 is SQIVND (reference sequence). V was trimmed by 3 bases and J by 1 base, leaving 15 bases between them. CDR3 DNA: TGTGCCAGTAGTATTGGTCTTGGCAGGGGGAACACCGGGGAGCTGTTTTTT. It translates to CASSIGLGRGNTGELFF.